This TCR beta chain was sequenced during a study of CD8 T cells in ankylosing spondylitis. Germline CDR1 reads SNHLY; CDR2 reads FYNNEI. Trimming stripped 4 bases from V and 0 bases from J, with 7 bases between. The CDR3 is 14 amino acids. This clonotype was counted ten times or more. Quantitative molecular-barcoded 5'-RACE generated the TCR beta libraries. From the 5' RACE reads, TCRdb called clonotypes with MiXCR, one entry per CDR3 protein. This sample has about 130,000 distinct CDR3 sequences, with roughly 6.6% found just once. The sequenced material came from blood, either unsorted or a sorted T cell fraction (not recorded which). This clonotype originated in a female donor with ankylosing spondylitis or in good health (not recorded which). The rearrangement uses TRBV2 and TRBJ2-4, with unresolved D. In DNA, the CDR3 is TGTGCCAGCAGTGTTTCAGAAGCCAAAAACATTCAGTACTTC. This sequence encodes CASSVSEAKNIQYF.